The rows below give T cell receptor beta chains drawn from one sample of a study of regulatory T cells in long-lasting Graves disease. Each CDR3 protein gets one entry after TCRdb re-called the multiplex PCR reads with MiXCR. The table lists about 530,000 distinct CDR3 sequences, 15% to 20% of them singletons. These data also formed part of another study, on T cells in Graves' hyperthyroidism and ophthalmopathy.

This material consisted of peripheral blood mononuclear cells (PBMCs), taken at new diagnosis, from a patient treated with antithyroid drugs. The source of these receptors is a woman aged 35-65 years with Graves disease. CDR3s include the opening cysteine and the closing phenylalanine or tryptophan. D genes are given only for firm matches. Clone sizes are given selectively: once, few, many, or a class where the clone is expanded.

V,size,J,D,CDR3,DNA
TRBV7-7,many,TRBJ2-5,.,CASSRILVETQYF,TGTGCTAGCAGCCGCATTCTCGTAGAGACCCAGTACTTC
TRBV28,many,TRBJ2-1,TRBD1,CASRAEQGASEQFF,TGTGCCAGCAGGGCCGAGCAGGGGGCATCTGAGCAGTTCTTC
TRBV20-1,.,TRBJ1-4,.,CSAGPGLNEKLFF,TGCAGTGCTGGACCGGGGTTAAATGAAAAACTGTTTTTT
TRBV2,few,TRBJ1-6,.,CASSVLGQGNSPLHF,TGTGCCAGCAGTGTACTCGGGCAGGGAAATTCACCCCTCCACTTT
TRBV5-1,.,TRBJ2-2,.,CASREAGELFF,TGCGCCAGCAGAGAGGCCGGGGAGCTGTTTTTT
TRBV3-1,many,TRBJ2-5,.,CASSPKAGLGAQETQYF,TGTGCCAGCAGCCCGAAGGCGGGACTGGGGGCCCAAGAGACCCAGTACTTC
TRBV5-1,.,TRBJ1-3,.,CASSSTGVSGNTIYF,TGTGCCAGCAGCTCCACGGGTGTCTCTGGAAACACCATATATTTT
TRBV28,.,TRBJ1-5,TRBD1,CASSLSGGLGNQPQHF,TGTGCCAGCAGTTTATCAGGGGGCTTGGGCAATCAGCCCCAGCATTTT
TRBV5-1,.,TRBJ1-1,.,CASSSQDGNTEAFF,TGTGCCAGCAGCTCCCAGGACGGGAACACTGAAGCTTTCTTT
TRBV6-1,many,TRBJ2-1,.,CASRPYSSYNEQFF,TGTGCCAGCAGGCCATATAGCTCCTACAATGAGCAGTTCTTC
TRBV30,.,TRBJ1-1,.,CAWFRENTEAFF,TGTGCCTGGTTTAGAGAGAACACTGAAGCTTTCTTT
TRBV7-9,few,TRBJ1-2,TRBD1,CASSLDQGADGYTF,TGTGCCAGCAGCTTAGACCAGGGGGCTGATGGCTACACCTTC
TRBV3-1,few,TRBJ1-2,.,CASSPQRGLAYGYTF,TGTGCCAGCAGCCCCCAGCGGGGTTTGGCTTATGGCTACACCTTC
TRBV7-3,.,TRBJ2-6,TRBD2,CASSLAPGTSGASGANVLTF,TGTGCCAGCAGCTTAGCCCCCGGGACTAGCGGGGCCTCTGGGGCCAACGTCCTGACTTTC
TRBV11-2,many,TRBJ1-2,.,CASSLGRVDYGYTF,TGTGCCAGCAGCTTAGGGCGCGTTGACTATGGCTACACCTTC
TRBV5-6,many,TRBJ1-5,TRBD1,CASSFGDRAAQPQHF,TGTGCCAGCAGCTTCGGAGACAGGGCGGCTCAGCCCCAGCATTTT
TRBV27,few,TRBJ2-1,TRBD2,CASSLWAGGKRNEQFF,TGTGCCAGCAGTTTATGGGCGGGGGGCAAAAGGAATGAGCAGTTCTTC
TRBV20-1,many,TRBJ2-7,TRBD2,CSARPPSGPGSYEQYF,TGCAGTGCTAGACCCCCTAGCGGCCCCGGGTCCTACGAGCAGTACTTC
TRBV3-1,many,TRBJ1-3,.,CASSQGAARNIIYF,TGTGCCAGCAGCCAAGGGGCCGCCCGAAACATCATATATTTT
TRBV10-3,.,TRBJ1-3,.,CAISDNSRNTIYF,TGTGCCATCAGTGACAACAGCAGAAACACCATATATTTT
TRBV19,.,TRBJ2-1,TRBD2,CASSMTSGGLYNEQFF,TGTGCCAGTAGTATGACTAGCGGGGGGTTATACAATGAGCAGTTCTTC
TRBV10-3,many,TRBJ2-1,.,CAIRETGRDEQFF,TGTGCCATCAGGGAGACAGGGAGGGATGAGCAGTTCTTC
TRBV7-3,few,TRBJ1-1,.,CASSLDGSNTEAFF,TGTGCCAGCAGCTTGGACGGATCAAACACTGAAGCTTTCTTT
TRBV12-3/TRBV12-4,.,TRBJ1-1,.,CALARATEAFF,TGTGCCCTCGCTAGGGCCACTGAAGCTTTCTTT
TRBV2,many,TRBJ1-1,TRBD1,CASTPGQGRAFF,TGTGCCAGCACTCCTGGACAGGGAAGAGCTTTCTTT
TRBV30,.,TRBJ1-2,.,CAWSVVVDGYTF,TGTGCCTGGAGTGTGGTCGTGGATGGCTACACCTTC